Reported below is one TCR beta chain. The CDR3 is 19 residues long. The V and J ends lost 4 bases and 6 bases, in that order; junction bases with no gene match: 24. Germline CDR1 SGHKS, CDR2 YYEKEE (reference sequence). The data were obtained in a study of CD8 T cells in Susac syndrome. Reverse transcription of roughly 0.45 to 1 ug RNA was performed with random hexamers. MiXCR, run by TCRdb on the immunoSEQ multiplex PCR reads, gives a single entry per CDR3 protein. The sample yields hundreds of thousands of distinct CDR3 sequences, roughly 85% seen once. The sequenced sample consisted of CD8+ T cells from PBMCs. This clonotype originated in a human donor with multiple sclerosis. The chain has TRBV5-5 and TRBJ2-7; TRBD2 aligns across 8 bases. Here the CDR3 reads CASSPRGGDSGTRSSEQYF. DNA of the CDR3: TGTGCCAGCAGCCCAAGGGGTGGTGATAGCGGGACCCGCTCCAGCGAGCAGTACTTC.